The rows below give T cell receptor beta chains drawn from one sample of a study of blood T cell repertoires in COVID-19. Produced via immunoSEQ multiplex PCR; TCRdb's table is partial and in-frame only. The sample lists approximately 90,000 clones; about 78% were seen once. Source material: peripheral blood. These receptors originate from a woman older than 75 with acute or convalescent COVID-19. Each CDR3 is given with its conserved first and last residue. Fields, in order: clone size, J gene, V gene, CDR3 protein. Some rows mark clone size as missing; the rest say once, few, many or name a class of expanded clone.

size: .
J: TRBJ1-4
V: TRBV19
CDR3: CASSLQGEGEKLFF

size: once
J: TRBJ2-3
V: TRBV4-1
CDR3: CASSQQTSGADTQYF

size: few
J: TRBJ2-2
V: TRBV9
CDR3: CASSVESGHLGTGELFF

size: .
J: TRBJ2-1
V: TRBV4-2
CDR3: CASSQIGQSSYNEQFF

size: .
J: TRBJ2-7
V: TRBV28
CDR3: CASSFNRGITYEQYF

size: .
J: TRBJ1-2
V: TRBV5-4
CDR3: CASSHRDSPYGYTF

size: .
J: TRBJ2-7
V: TRBV12-3/TRBV12-4
CDR3: CASSHQGYEQYF

size: few
J: TRBJ1-1
V: TRBV5-1
CDR3: CASSLADGYGAFF

size: .
J: TRBJ2-1
V: TRBV27
CDR3: CASTLRGSSYNEQFF

size: .
J: TRBJ1-3
V: TRBV3-1/TRBV3-2
CDR3: CASSTSTVSGNTIYF

size: .
J: TRBJ1-1
V: TRBV4-2
CDR3: CASSQDTGGKAFF

size: .
J: TRBJ2-3
V: TRBV2
CDR3: CASSVQRGSTDTQYF

size: few
J: TRBJ1-1
V: TRBV2
CDR3: CASSYGQGAGNTEAFF

size: .
J: TRBJ1-4
V: TRBV3-1/TRBV3-2
CDR3: CASSQETARKLFF

size: .
J: TRBJ2-7
V: TRBV5-1
CDR3: CASSLVGFYEQYF

size: few
J: TRBJ1-1
V: TRBV4-3
CDR3: CASSSLGKGLPEAFF

size: .
J: TRBJ1-5
V: TRBV29-1
CDR3: CSVGGTPAAPQHF

size: .
J: TRBJ2-7
V: TRBV5-4
CDR3: CASSLGPGQVAYEQYF

size: few
J: TRBJ1-1
V: TRBV20-1
CDR3: CSASRRGTEAFF

size: once
J: TRBJ1-2
V: TRBV10-3
CDR3: CAIWRQGARGYTF

size: .
J: TRBJ1-5
V: TRBV9
CDR3: CASSPQGHSNQPQHF

size: .
J: TRBJ1-6
V: TRBV25-1
CDR3: CASSRGGASGSPLHF

size: .
J: TRBJ2-1
V: TRBV7-8
CDR3: CASSPRGLAGGILSYNEQFF

size: few
J: TRBJ1-2
V: TRBV18
CDR3: CASSTGTGSGYTF

size: .
J: TRBJ1-1
V: TRBV19
CDR3: CASSSSVNTEAFF

size: .
J: TRBJ1-5
V: TRBV20-1
CDR3: CSASRGNQPQHF

size: .
J: TRBJ1-6
V: TRBV27
CDR3: CASSLSTIPLNSPLHF

size: .
J: TRBJ2-3
V: TRBV29-1
CDR3: CSVVGRTDTQYF

size: .
J: TRBJ2-7
V: TRBV20-1
CDR3: CSASTLDRPSYEQYF

size: few
J: TRBJ2-2
V: TRBV7-3
CDR3: CASSLGWGVGELFF

size: .
J: TRBJ1-1
V: TRBV7-3
CDR3: CASSSGLGTEAFF

size: .
J: TRBJ1-1
V: TRBV10-3
CDR3: CAISERTGVRGTEAFF

size: .
J: TRBJ1-2
V: TRBV5-1
CDR3: CASSLGPGDYGYTF

size: .
J: TRBJ2-3
V: TRBV4-2
CDR3: CASSQETAYTDTQYF

size: .
J: TRBJ1-4
V: TRBV4-3
CDR3: CASSQDRQGNEKLFF

size: .
J: TRBJ2-7
V: TRBV13
CDR3: CASSFRDRVPYEQYF

size: .
J: TRBJ2-7
V: TRBV20-1
CDR3: CSAVQGLEQYF

size: .
J: TRBJ1-3
V: TRBV11-2
CDR3: CASSLDRAGNTIYF

size: .
J: TRBJ1-4
V: TRBV6-1
CDR3: CASSEAVGGRGEKLFF

size: .
J: TRBJ1-2
V: TRBV30
CDR3: CAWGGPQGTYGYTF

size: few
J: TRBJ1-3
V: TRBV19
CDR3: CASSRTGVGSGNTIYF

size: .
J: TRBJ1-1
V: TRBV7-2
CDR3: CASSSGGQGRKAFF

size: .
J: TRBJ2-6
V: TRBV18
CDR3: CASSADSGANVLTF

size: once
J: TRBJ1-1
V: TRBV5-6
CDR3: CASSLAQAHTNTEAFF

size: .
J: TRBJ2-7
V: TRBV12-5
CDR3: CASGWTSASSYEQYF

size: .
J: TRBJ2-5
V: TRBV28
CDR3: CASSLQGAETQYF

size: .
J: TRBJ2-5
V: TRBV7-9
CDR3: CASRRGQQETQYF